A selection of T cell receptor beta chains follows, all from one sample in a study of T cells in Graves' hyperthyroidism and ophthalmopathy. TCRdb recomputed calls from the multiplex PCR reads with MiXCR, one row per CDR3 protein. The data contain more than 450,000 distinct CDR3 sequences, 14% of them singletons. The specimen was blood. The receptors stem from a woman aged 40-49 years with Graves' hyperthyroidism. Both conserved end residues are part of each CDR3. Each record gives: D gene, V gene, J gene, clone size, CDR3 protein, CDR3 DNA. D genes are given only for firm matches. Rows may omit the clone size; those that give it use once, few, many or a size class.

TRBD1	TRBV6-1	TRBJ2-6	many	CASSSVTGLAGANVLTF	TGTGCCAGCAGTTCTGTGACAGGGCTTGCTGGGGCCAACGTCCTGACTTTC
TRBD2	TRBV29-1	TRBJ2-3	many	CSVGASGMWTDTQYF	TGCAGCGTTGGGGCTAGCGGGATGTGGACAGATACGCAGTATTTT
NA	TRBV3-1	TRBJ1-1	many	CASSQGGRTEAFF	TGTGCCAGCAGCCAAGGAGGACGGACTGAAGCTTTCTTT
TRBD1	TRBV12-3/TRBV12-4	TRBJ1-4	many	CASSSRTGGNEKLFF	TGTGCCAGCAGTTCGAGGACAGGGGGCAATGAAAAACTGTTTTTT
NA	TRBV10-1	TRBJ2-4	many	CASSESPGIIQYF	TGCGCCAGCAGTGAGTCGCCAGGGATCATTCAGTACTTC
NA	TRBV3-1	TRBJ2-1	few	CASSQDHGYNEQFF	TGTGCCAGCAGCCAAGACCACGGCTACAATGAGCAGTTCTTC
TRBD2	TRBV12-3/TRBV12-4	TRBJ2-5	many	CASSDKTSGTETQYF	TGTGCCAGCAGTGACAAGACTAGCGGGACGGAGACCCAGTACTTC
TRBD1	TRBV6-1	TRBJ2-7	many	CASRGQGVEQYF	TGTGCCAGCAGGGGACAGGGGGTCGAGCAGTACTTC
TRBD1	TRBV7-8	TRBJ1-1	many	CASSFQGTGSAEAFF	TGTGCCAGCAGCTTCCAGGGGACAGGGAGCGCTGAAGCTTTCTTT
TRBD2	TRBV20-1	TRBJ2-1	few	CSARSGSSPNNEQFF	TGCAGTGCGAGGAGCGGGAGTTCTCCTAACAATGAGCAGTTCTTC
NA	TRBV27	TRBJ2-5	many	CASSLTGQRETQYF	TGTGCCAGCAGTTTAACAGGACAACGGGAGACCCAGTACTTC
TRBD1	TRBV20-1	TRBJ2-7	many	CSAAPGTGIDWEQYF	TGCAGTGCTGCCCCCGGGACAGGGATTGACTGGGAGCAGTACTTC
TRBD1	TRBV30	TRBJ2-7	NA	CAWSVAGTGVEQYF	TGTGCCTGGAGTGTAGCCGGGACAGGGGTCGAGCAGTACTTC
TRBD1	TRBV6-1	TRBJ2-7	many	CASSPEYWDSPSSYEQYF	TGTGCCAGCAGCCCCGAATATTGGGACAGCCCAAGCTCCTACGAGCAGTACTTC
NA	TRBV10-3	TRBJ2-1	NA	CAISDRGVNEQFF	TGTGCCATCAGTGACAGGGGAGTCAATGAGCAGTTCTTC
NA	TRBV27	TRBJ2-3	few	CASSLQRVPGTDTQYF	TGTGCCAGCAGTTTACAGCGGGTGCCCGGGACAGATACGCAGTATTTT
NA	TRBV6-5	TRBJ2-3	once	CASSFFRLGQYF	TGTGCCAGCAGTTTCTTCCGGCTAGGGCAGTATTTT
NA	TRBV2	TRBJ2-1	many	CASSGRNEQFF	TGTGCCAGCAGTGGACGCAATGAGCAGTTCTTC
NA	TRBV5-1	TRBJ2-3	many	CASRRSLLDTQYF	TGCGCCAGCAGAAGGAGTCTCTTGGATACGCAGTATTTT
TRBD1	TRBV9	TRBJ1-6	NA	CASSEDRGGNSPLHF	TGTGCCAGCAGCGAAGACAGGGGTGGAAATTCACCCCTCCACTTT
TRBD1	TRBV20-1	TRBJ1-2	many	CSASGQGANGYTF	TGCAGTGCTAGCGGCCAGGGGGCTAATGGCTACACCTTC
NA	TRBV20-1	TRBJ2-6	few	CSAEGGTGANVLTF	TGCAGTGCCGAGGGGGGGACTGGGGCCAACGTCCTGACTTTC
TRBD1	TRBV29-1	TRBJ1-1	NA	CSVGLTGRASDEAFF	TGCAGCGTTGGATTGACAGGGCGGGCGAGCGATGAAGCTTTCTTT
TRBD1	TRBV20-1	TRBJ2-7	many	CSCRQGVGYEQYF	TGCAGCTGTAGACAGGGGGTAGGATACGAGCAGTACTTC
TRBD1	TRBV2	TRBJ2-5	many	CASSEDRAVETQYF	TGTGCCAGCAGTGAGGACAGGGCTGTGGAGACCCAGTACTTC
NA	TRBV27	TRBJ1-5	many	CASSLYGRERPQHF	TGTGCCAGCAGTTTATACGGCCGAGAGAGGCCCCAGCATTTT
NA	TRBV19	TRBJ2-7	NA	CASSADGYEQYF	TGTGCCAGTAGTGCGGACGGCTACGAGCAGTACTTC
TRBD1	TRBV5-4	TRBJ2-6	NA	CASSRDRGFSGANVLTF	TGTGCCAGCAGCCGGGACAGGGGGTTCTCTGGGGCCAACGTCCTGACTTTC
TRBD2	TRBV5-1	TRBJ2-6	many	CASSVTSGIYSGANVLTF	TGCGCCAGCAGCGTGACTAGCGGGATATACTCTGGGGCCAACGTCCTGACTTTC